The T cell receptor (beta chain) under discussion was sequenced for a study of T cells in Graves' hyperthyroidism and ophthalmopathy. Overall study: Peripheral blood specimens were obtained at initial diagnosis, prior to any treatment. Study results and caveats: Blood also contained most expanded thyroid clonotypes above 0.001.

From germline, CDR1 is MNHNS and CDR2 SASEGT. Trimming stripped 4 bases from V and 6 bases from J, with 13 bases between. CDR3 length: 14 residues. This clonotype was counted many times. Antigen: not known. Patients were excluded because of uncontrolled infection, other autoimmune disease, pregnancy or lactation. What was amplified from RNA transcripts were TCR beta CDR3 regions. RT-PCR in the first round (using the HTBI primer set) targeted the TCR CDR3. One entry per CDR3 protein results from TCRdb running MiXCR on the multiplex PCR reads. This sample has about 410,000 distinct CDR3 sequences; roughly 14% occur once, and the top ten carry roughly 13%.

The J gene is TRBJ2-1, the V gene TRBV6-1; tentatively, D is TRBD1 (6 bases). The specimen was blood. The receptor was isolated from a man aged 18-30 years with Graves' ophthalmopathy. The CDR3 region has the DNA TGTGCCAGCAGTGTTGGGGGCGCTGGCAATGAGCAGTTCTTC. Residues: CASSVGGAGNEQFF.